The source of this T cell receptor (beta chain) is a study of cytomegalovirus exposure and HLA in healthy donors. As regards this clone: Other DNA sequences of this sample code for an identical CDR3.

Profiled with immunoSEQ multiplex PCR; TCRdb holds only in-frame clones, not every one. The data contain 300,000 to 450,000 clones, roughly 90% of them singletons. The CDR3 contains 16 residues. The V and J ends lost 1 base and 3 bases, in that order; junction bases with no gene match: 5. In germline, CDR1 is MGHRA, CDR2 YSYEKL. Input material: PBMCs. The chain uses TRBV4-1 and TRBJ2-1, with 8 bases that match TRBD2. The TCR sequence derives from a woman younger than 30 in good health and CMV-seronegative. Here the CDR3 reads CASSQGPSGSYNEQFF. In DNA form, the CDR3 reads TGCGCCAGCAGCCAAGGGCCCAGCGGGAGCTACAATGAGCAGTTCTTC.